Listed below are T cell receptor beta chains from one sample, sequenced in a study of T-cell memory formation after mild COVID-19. TCRdb reanalysed the 5' RACE reads using MiXCR and keeps one entry per CDR3 protein. The sample shows over 120,000 distinct CDR3 sequences, approximately 25% of them seen only once. Source material: PBMCs or a T cell subset sorted from them (not recorded which). The receptors shown here come from an adult woman who had mild COVID-19 (a few samples of this study predate the infection). Cell type and time point are not known. Both conserved end residues are part of each CDR3. D genes are given only for firm matches. Clone size appears in some rows only: once, few, many, or a class for an expanded clone.

abundance	d_gene	j_gene	v_gene	CDR3nt	CDR3aa
few	TRBD1	TRBJ1-5	TRBV5-1	TGCGCCAGCAGCCCGGGACAGGGGGCCGGCAATCAGCCCCAGCATTTT	CASSPGQGAGNQPQHF
-	-	TRBJ2-3	TRBV2	TGTGCCAGCAGTGAAGTGCCAGGATGGGATACGCAGTATTTT	CASSEVPGWDTQYF
-	-	TRBJ1-2	TRBV20-1	TGCAGTTCCTGGGACGGCTATGGCTACACCTTC	CSSWDGYGYTF
-	-	TRBJ2-2	TRBV6-2/TRBV6-3	TGTGCCAGCAGAAGACAGGAATACACCGGGGAGCTGTTTTTT	CASRRQEYTGELFF
-	-	TRBJ2-1	TRBV12-3/TRBV12-4	TGTGCCAGCAGTTTAGTAGAGGGGACCTACAATGAGCAGTTCTTC	CASSLVEGTYNEQFF
few	-	TRBJ2-3	TRBV9	TGTGCCAGCAGCGTAAGGTGGGGCACAGATACGCAGTATTTT	CASSVRWGTDTQYF
few	TRBD1	TRBJ2-2	TRBV5-1	TGCGCCAGCAGCTTACCGACGGGACAGCCTAACACCGGGGAGCTGTTTTTT	CASSLPTGQPNTGELFF
-	-	TRBJ1-5	TRBV9	TGTGCCAGCAGCGTAGAGTCCGGGTTCCAGCCCCAGCATTTT	CASSVESGFQPQHF
-	TRBD1	TRBJ1-5	TRBV6-2/TRBV6-3	TGTGCCAGCAGTTACCCAGAAGGGACAGGGGGCGGTCAGCCCCAGCATTTT	CASSYPEGTGGGQPQHF
few	-	TRBJ2-7	TRBV6-1	TGTGCCTCACGGTCCGGATCTGCCTACGAGCAGTACTTC	CASRSGSAYEQYF
-	-	TRBJ2-2	TRBV5-1	TGCGCCAGCAGCGTGGACACTACTACCGCTCACCGGGAGCTGTTTTTT	CASSVDTTTAHRELFF
-	-	TRBJ1-6	TRBV30	TGTGCCTGGAGTCCTGCCTTTAATTCACCCCTCCACTTT	CAWSPAFNSPLHF
-	-	TRBJ2-5	TRBV7-6	TGTGCCAGCAGCAAACGGTACCAAGAGACCCAGTACTTC	CASSKRYQETQYF
few	TRBD2	TRBJ2-1	TRBV5-6	TGTGCCAGCAGCCTTCTCCCTAGCGGTTCCCAGGGCCATGAGCAGTTCTTC	CASSLLPSGSQGHEQFF
few	TRBD1	TRBJ2-5	TRBV3-1	TGTGCCAGCAGCCAAGGGTCGACCGGGACAGGGGAAGAGACCCAGTACTTC	CASSQGSTGTGEETQYF
few	-	TRBJ2-1	TRBV7-9	TGTGCCAGCAGCTTAGAAATCGTAGGGCCGGGCAATGAGCAGTTCTTC	CASSLEIVGPGNEQFF